A single sample gave rise to the 20 T cell receptor beta chains below, sequenced in a study of graft-versus-host responses after intestinal transplantation. Clones were read by immunoSEQ multiplex PCR, and TCRdb kept only the in-frame ones, dropping some. Here the sample spans around 100,000 clones, approximately 93% being singletons. These receptors have no identified antigens. The source material was unstimulated CD8+ T cells sorted from spleen or lymph node cells, sampled before intestinal transplant. The source of these receptors is a human donor who received an intestinal transplant.

A single count supports this clone. The CDR3, as DNA: TGTGCCAGCAGTGAATATCTTAGCAATGAGCAGTTCTTC. Protein product: CASSEYLSNEQFF. The V and J genes are TRBV6-5 and TRBJ2-1; D gene unclear. Germline loops: CDR1 MNHEY, CDR2 SVGAGI. V lost 5 bases to trimming and J lost 6 bases, with 11 bases between them. The CDR3 has 13 amino acids.

The V call is TRBV7-9, the J call TRBJ1-2; D gene unclear. V dropped 2 bases and J dropped 4 bases, with 5 bases sitting between them. Germline CDR1 and CDR2: SEHNR and FQNEAQ (reference sequence). This CDR3 has 12 residues. In nucleotides, the CDR3 is TGTGCCAGCAGCTTAAACTCCTATGGCTACACCTTC. It translates to CASSLNSYGYTF.

The V gene is TRBV4-1, the J gene TRBJ1-5; D remains unclear. This CDR3 is 13 amino acids long. Germline V lookup: CDR1 MGHRA, CDR2 YSYEKL. Trimming removed 0 bases from V and 10 bases from J, with 10 bases in between. The CDR3 DNA is TGCGCCAGCAGCCAAGATTACCCCCGACCCCAGCATTTT. This gives the protein CASSQDYPRPQHF.

The CDR3 protein is CASSQSTAYEQYF. The CDR3 nucleotides are TGTGCCAGTAGTCAATCCACGGCCTACGAGCAGTACTTC. The rearrangement uses TRBV19 and TRBJ2-7; D not certain. V was clipped by 5 bases and J by 2 bases, with 10 bases between them. Germline V CDR1 and CDR2: LNHDA, SQIVND (reference sequence). This CDR3 spans 13 amino acids.

This clone occurred a few times. This chain links TRBV14 with TRBJ1-4; the D is unclear. The germline gives CDR1 SGHDN, CDR2 FVKESK. The CDR3 is 17 amino acids. With 0 bases removed from V and 7 bases from J, the gap between germline ends came to 18 bases. CDR3 bases: TGTGCCAGCAGCCAAGAAACGGGAGGGAAGGGTGGTGAAAAACTGTTTTTT. This sequence encodes CASSQETGGKGGEKLFF.

The chain carries TRBV2 and TRBJ1-3; D gene uncertain. V was cut by 6 bases and J by 0 bases, with 9 bases left in between. The germline gives CDR1 SNHLY, CDR2 FYNNEI. The CDR3 totals 14 residues. Here the CDR3 reads CASSLDSSGNTIYF. CDR3 DNA: TGTGCCAGCAGCCTTGATAGCTCTGGAAACACCATATATTTT.

The chain employs TRBV19 and TRBJ1-2; D is unresolved. This CDR3 region has 14 residues. Trimming took off 10 bases at V and 4 bases at J, with 19 bases between the two ends. Germline values: CDR1 LNHDA, CDR2 SQIVND (reference sequence). CDR3 bases: TGTGCCACCCAGAGCGGTGCGACCCTCTATGGCTACACCTTC. Its protein is CATQSGATLYGYTF.

The chain recombines TRBV15 with TRBJ2-1; TRBD1 might be the D (5 bases). V lost 1 base and J 4 bases, leaving 17 bases between the germline ends. This CDR3 is built from 17 residues. Germline V lookup: CDR1 LNHNV, CDR2 YYDKDF (reference sequence). In nucleotides, the CDR3 is TGTGCCACCAGCAGAGCAACAGGTGCTGGGCATTACAATGAGCAGTTCTTC. It specifies CATSRATGAGHYNEQFF.

The CDR3 spells CASSEEYEQYF. CDR3 coding DNA: TGTGCCAGCAGTGAGGAGTACGAGCAGTACTTC. The V and J genes are TRBV2 and TRBJ2-7; D remains unclear. The V gene lost 3 bases and the J gene lost 4 bases, with 4 bases spanning the gap. Germline CDR1 and CDR2: SNHLY and FYNNEI. The CDR3 contains 11 residues.

The rearrangement joins TRBV27 to TRBJ2-1; D is possibly TRBD1 (6 bases). The CDR3 length is 16 residues. Germline CDR1 MNHEY, CDR2 SMNVEV (reference sequence). V dropped 5 bases and J dropped 3 bases, with 17 bases sitting between them. CDR3 DNA sequence: TGTGCCAGCAGTCCTAGAGGGCAGGGGTTCTACAATGAGCAGTTCTTC. It encodes CASSPRGQGFYNEQFF.

The V gene is TRBV6-1, the J gene TRBJ2-1; the D gene is possibly TRBD2 (5 bases). From germline, CDR1 is MNHNS and CDR2 SASEGT. This CDR3 region has 9 residues. The CDR3 spells CTHGVEQFF. The CDR3 DNA reads as TGTACCCACGGGGTTGAGCAGTTCTTC.

The V call is TRBV6-5, the J call TRBJ2-1, with 7 bases matching TRBD1. The germline V gene encodes CDR1 MNHEY and CDR2 SVGAGI. V lost 2 bases to trimming and J lost 7 bases; unmatched junction nucleotides: 5. The CDR3 length is 14 residues. CDR3 nucleotides: TGTGCCAGCAGTTACAGGACAGGTCAGAATGAGCAGTTCTTC. Translation: CASSYRTGQNEQFF.

The chain uses TRBV7-9 and TRBJ2-2; unclear D gene. Trimming removed 4 bases at V and 5 bases at J, with 8 bases between. The CDR3 is 13 amino acids. CDR1 is SEHNR, CDR2 FQNEAQ, per germline (reference sequence). The CDR3 region is CASSSGGTGELFF. The CDR3 DNA is TGTGCCAGCAGCTCCGGTGGGACCGGGGAGCTGTTTTTT.

The J gene is TRBJ2-1, the V gene TRBV5-1; D is perhaps TRBD2 (6 bases). The CDR3 runs to 14 residues. Germline V gene sequence: CDR1 SGHRS, CDR2 YFSETQ. V was pared by 2 bases and J by 6 bases, with 12 bases between. The CDR3 bases are TGCGCCAGCAGCTTTACCGGGGGAGGCAATGAGCAGTTCTTC. Translating gives CASSFTGGGNEQFF.

The chain joins TRBV2 to TRBJ1-3; no firm D call. The CDR3 totals 17 residues. V gave up 0 bases and J gave up 2 bases, with 14 bases separating them. Germline loops: CDR1 SNHLY, CDR2 FYNNEI. In DNA form, the CDR3 reads TGTGCCAGCAGTGAAGCGTTTAGGCAAGTAGCTGGAAACACCATATATTTT. It codes for CASSEAFRQVAGNTIYF.

CDR3 nucleotides: TGTGCCAGCAGTTCCACGAGTGCCACTGAAGCTTTCTTT. Translating it yields CASSSTSATEAFF. The rearrangement uses TRBV27 and TRBJ1-1; no firm D call. The germline CDR1 and CDR2 sequences are MNHEY and SMNVEV (reference sequence). This CDR3 contains 13 residues. V lost 4 bases and J 4 bases, leaving 10 bases between the germline ends.

The J gene is TRBJ1-1, the V gene TRBV4-1, with D unclear. Germline CDR1 is MGHRA and CDR2 is YSYEKL. The V end lost 5 bases, the J end lost 3 bases, and 4 bases lay between the germline ends. The CDR3 runs to 11 residues. This chain's CDR3 is CASSADTEAFF. As DNA, the CDR3 is TGCGCCAGCAGCGCAGACACTGAAGCTTTCTTT.

CDR3 in amino acids: CASSLGTYEQYF. In nucleotides, the CDR3 is TGTGCCAGCAGCTTAGGCACCTACGAGCAGTACTTC. This rearrangement joins TRBV11-2 to TRBJ2-7; D unresolved. Germline V lookup: CDR1 SGHAT, CDR2 FQNNGV. The CDR3 extends over 12 amino acids. The V end was cut by 1 base, the J end by 2 bases, with 3 bases between.

V and J are TRBV11-2 and TRBJ2-7, with D perhaps TRBD1 (6 bases). The V gene lost 0 bases and the J gene lost 4 bases, with 16 bases spanning the gap. Germline CDR1 reads SGHAT; CDR2 reads FQNNGV. The CDR3 length is 16 residues. The CDR3 coding sequence is TGTGCCAGCAGCTTAGACCGTAACGGCAGGGGTTACGAGCAGTACTTC. It yields the protein CASSLDRNGRGYEQYF.

The chain has TRBV6-1 and TRBJ1-2, with D uncertain. The length of the CDR3 is 13 residues. V was shortened by 7 bases and J by 5 bases, with 14 bases between the two germline ends. Per the germline V gene, CDR1 is MNHNS and CDR2 is SASEGT. The CDR3 DNA reads TGTGCCAGCACCGACGGGGAGCCTTATGGCTACACCTTC. Its protein is CASTDGEPYGYTF.